Listed below are T cell receptor beta chains from one sample, sequenced in a study of blood T cells in healthy people across ages. A single record per CDR3 protein comes from TCRdb applying MiXCR to the 5' RACE reads. The sample contains about 1.5 million distinct CDR3 sequences, around 42% of which appear only once. Sample: blood. The origin of the receptors is a woman aged 18-35 years in good health. Each CDR3 is given with its conserved first and last residue. The order of the fields is CDR3 length, J gene, clone size, V gene, D gene, CDR3 DNA, CDR3 protein. The D gene is left open where the match is weak. Clone size, where shown, is once, few, many, or a class for clones that have expanded.

>15|TRBJ1-4|-|TRBV27|TRBD1
TGTGCCAGCAGTTCCATCTCGACAGGGACCGAAAAACTGTTTTTT
CASSSISTGTEKLFF
>13|TRBJ1-2|-|TRBV7-9|-
TGTGCCAGCAGCCACGACGGTCCCTATGGCTACACCTTC
CASSHDGPYGYTF
>13|TRBJ2-5|-|TRBV7-9|-
TGTGCCAGCAGCCGAACCCGACAAGAGACCCAGTACTTC
CASSRTRQETQYF
>15|TRBJ1-5|many|TRBV3-1|-
TGCGCCAGCAGCCAAGGGTCGGGCGGCAATCAGCCCCAGCATTTT
CASSQGSGGNQPQHF
>13|TRBJ2-7|-|TRBV7-2|-
TGTGCCAGCAGCGTTGGCCTACGGAATGAGCAGTACTTC
CASSVGLRNEQYF
>17|TRBJ2-7|once|TRBV3-1|TRBD1
TGTGCCAGCAGCCAGGAGCCTACCGACAGGGGTCCTTACGAGCAGTACTTC
CASSQEPTDRGPYEQYF
>13|TRBJ1-1|few|TRBV12-3/TRBV12-4|-
TGTGCCAGCAGCCCAGATGTAGTCACTGAAGCTTTCTTT
CASSPDVVTEAFF
>14|TRBJ1-5|-|TRBV27|-
TGTGCCACTCGGGACGGCGGGTTTGGTCAGCCCCAGCATTTT
CATRDGGFGQPQHF
>13|TRBJ2-1|few|TRBV14|-
TGTGCCAGCAGCGAAAGACCCGCCAGTGAGCAGTTCTTC
CASSERPASEQFF
>12|TRBJ1-2|-|TRBV20-1|-
TGCAGTGCTAGTGTCCTGGGGGGAGACTACACCTTC
CSASVLGGDYTF
>14|TRBJ2-2|-|TRBV29-1|-
TGCAGCGTTGTTCGTGGGGGAAACACCGGGGAGCTGTTTTTT
CSVVRGGNTGELFF
>17|TRBJ2-6|-|TRBV20-1|TRBD1
TGCAGTGCGCGAACGACAGGGGTCTCCTCTGGGGCCAACGTCCTGACTTTC
CSARTTGVSSGANVLTF
>16|TRBJ1-1|once|TRBV10-2|-
TGCGCCAGCAGTGAGGGACATATGGGGCCGGCGGCTGAAGCTTTCTTT
CASSEGHMGPAAEAFF
>14|TRBJ2-7|-|TRBV6-1|-
TGTGCCAGCAGTGGACCCGGGACGATCTACGAGCAGTACTTC
CASSGPGTIYEQYF
>17|TRBJ2-4|-|TRBV4-1|TRBD1
TGCGCCAGCAGCCAAGGAGAAGGAAGGGGACAGGGATTGGCGCAGTACTTC
CASSQGEGRGQGLAQYF
>13|TRBJ2-1|few|TRBV29-1|-
TGCAGCGCCAACCCGTCGATTAACAATGAGCAGTTCTTC
CSANPSINNEQFF
>14|TRBJ1-2|-|TRBV6-6|-
TGTGCCAGCGCTACCAGGTGGGACTACTATGGCTACACCTTC
CASATRWDYYGYTF
>15|TRBJ2-7|-|TRBV6-6|-
TGTGCCAGCGGTTACTCGGCGGACCCCTACTACGAGCAGTACTTC
CASGYSADPYYEQYF
>14|TRBJ2-3|-|TRBV5-6|-
TGTGCCAGCAGCTCGAGCCAAAGCACAGATACGCAGTATTTT
CASSSSQSTDTQYF
>15|TRBJ1-6|-|TRBV10-3|-
TGTGCCATCAGTGAGGGTGGGCGCGAGTACTCACCCCTCCACTTT
CAISEGGREYSPLHF
>14|TRBJ2-1|-|TRBV5-6|TRBD1
TGTGCCAGCAGCTGGACAGGCCTGGGTAATGAGCAGTTCTTC
CASSWTGLGNEQFF
>15|TRBJ2-1|-|TRBV12-3/TRBV12-4|TRBD2
TGTGCCAGCACCCTTGGGACTAGCGGGAGGGATGAGCAGTTCTTC
CASTLGTSGRDEQFF
>14|TRBJ2-1|few|TRBV6-1|TRBD2
TGTGCCAGCACATACGGAGCGGGAGAGAATGAGCAGTTCTTC
CASTYGAGENEQFF
>14|TRBJ2-4|-|TRBV30|-
TGTGCCTGGAGTCTCGGGATTGATCTGGGGGAGCAGTACTTC
CAWSLGIDLGEQYF
>13|TRBJ2-1|-|TRBV20-1|-
TGCAGTGCTAGGGAGAGACCCTACAATGAGCAGTTCTTC
CSARERPYNEQFF